This T cell receptor beta chain came from a study of ipilimumab plus nivolumab after autologous stem cell transplantation. Study details: Typical patient got a handful of ipilimumab doses and about eight nivolumab doses (median). The DLBCL cohort had primary refractory and relapsed disease, with 18-month progression-free survival of around 84% and 29%.

The V gene's germline CDR1 is PRHDT and CDR2 FYEKMQ (reference sequence). Trimming took 1 base from V and 4 from J; bases not matched to a gene: 17. The CDR3 contains 19 residues. Checkpoint therapy with ipilimumab 1 mg/kg began 14 to 28 days after transplant. Only in-frame clones appear in the TCRdb table, and some are missing; sequencing was by immunoSEQ multiplex PCR. This sample has 20,000 to 25,000 clones; approximately 86% occur once, and the top ten carry less than 5.5%. The gene calls are TRBV13 and TRBJ2-3, with 7 bases fitting TRBD1. This sequence was found in a male donor with diffuse large B-cell lymphoma. The material sequenced was PBMCs, taken in a trial of ipilimumab plus nivolumab as post-transplant consolidation. CDR3 in amino acids: CASSLESWAGQGVADTQYF. The DNA for the CDR3 is TGTGCCAGCAGCTTAGAGTCATGGGCGGGCCAGGGGGTTGCAGATACGCAGTATTTT.